Below are 21 T cell receptor beta chains sequenced from a single sample in a study of cytomegalovirus exposure and HLA in healthy donors. The PCR used 60 Vbeta and 13 Jbeta primers. The repertoire was sequenced with immunoSEQ multiplex PCR; TCRdb's copy has only in-frame clones and lacks some. The sample shows some 87,000 clones, roughly two thirds of them seen only once. Sample: PBMCs. The origin of the receptors is a woman between 50 and 59 years old in good health and CMV-seropositive.

The V gene is TRBV19, the J gene TRBJ1-3; a weak D match, TRBD1 (5 bases). Germline V gene lookup returns CDR1 LNHDA and CDR2 SQIVND (reference sequence). V was shortened by 6 bases and J by 0 bases, with 15 bases between the two germline ends. The CDR3 runs to 16 residues. The CDR3 spells CASRGQPIYSGNTIYF. CDR3 nucleotide sequence: TGTGCCAGTAGGGGGCAGCCGATCTACTCTGGAAACACCATATATTTT.

CDR3 DNA sequence: TGTGCCAGCTCACCGATGAGGAGAGTTGAACAAGAGACCCAGTACTTC. Translating it yields CASSPMRRVEQETQYF. The chain couples TRBV18 to TRBJ2-5; no firm D call. Germline CDR1 is KGHSH and CDR2 is LQKENI. V was cut by 3 bases and J by 2 bases, with 16 bases left in between. The CDR3 consists of 16 residues.

The gene calls are TRBV27 and TRBJ1-1, with D maybe TRBD1 (5 bases). The CDR3 runs 13 residues. Germline V gene data show CDR1 as MNHEY and CDR2 as SMNVEV (reference sequence). With 3 bases removed from V and 1 base from J, the gap between germline ends came to 6 bases. The CDR3 bases are TGTGCCAGCAGTTTTACAGGGAACACTGAAGCTTTCTTT. Translating it yields CASSFTGNTEAFF.

This rearrangement joins TRBV28 to TRBJ2-3; D might be TRBD2 (6 bases). CDR3 length equals 15 residues. Trimming stripped 3 bases from V and 0 bases from J, with 10 bases between. Germline V lookup: CDR1 MDHEN, CDR2 SYDVKM. The CDR3 protein is CASSLGGDSTDTQYF. The CDR3 region has the DNA TGTGCCAGCAGTTTGGGGGGAGATAGCACAGATACGCAGTATTTT.

V is TRBV7-9 and J is TRBJ1-5; D not certain. The V gene lost 1 base and the J gene lost 2 bases, with 3 bases spanning the gap. Germline assignment: CDR1 SEHNR and CDR2 FQNEAQ (reference sequence). This CDR3 has 13 amino acids. CDR3 bases: TGTGCCAGCAGCTTAGTCGGCAATCAGCCCCAGCATTTT. This codes for CASSLVGNQPQHF.

V gene TRBV4-1 combines with J gene TRBJ1-5; no definite D call. Germline V gene lookup returns CDR1 MGHRA and CDR2 YSYEKL. The CDR3 extends over 13 amino acids. V was shortened by 0 bases and J by 11 bases, with 11 bases between the two germline ends. In DNA, the CDR3 is TGCGCCAGCAGCCAAGATGGAGGCAGAACCCAGCATTTT. This codes for CASSQDGGRTQHF.

This clone was picked up one time. J is TRBJ2-1 and V is TRBV28; 11 bases are a match to TRBD1. Germline CDR1 reads MDHEN; CDR2 reads SYDVKM. CDR3 length: 15 residues. J gave up 4 bases and V 6 bases, and 5 bases lay outside the gene matches. The CDR3 region has the DNA TGTGCCAGCAGCGCCCGGGACAGGGGGTACAATGAGCAGTTCTTC. Residues: CASSARDRGYNEQFF.

The rearrangement joins TRBV27 to TRBJ2-1; D may be TRBD2 (6 bases). The CDR3 consists of 16 residues. V lost 3 bases and J lost 5, with 17 bases in between. CDR1 MNHEY and CDR2 SMNVEV come from the germline V gene (reference sequence). CDR3 DNA: TGTGCCAGCAGTTTGTTAGTACTAGCTGACAACAATGAGCAGTTCTTC. Its protein is CASSLLVLADNNEQFF.

The rearrangement uses TRBV4-3 and TRBJ2-2; D unresolved. The V end lost 2 bases, the J end lost 4 bases, and 8 bases lay between the germline ends. Germline CDR1 and CDR2: LGHNA and YSLEER. There are 14 residues in the CDR3. CDR3 residues: CASSQLVGTGELFF. In DNA form, the CDR3 reads TGCGCCAGCAGCCAACTAGTAGGCACCGGGGAGCTGTTTTTT.

The chain combines TRBV7-9 with TRBJ2-2, with TRBD1 matching 7 bases. This CDR3 spans 11 amino acids. Per the germline V gene, CDR1 is SEHNR and CDR2 is FQNEAQ (reference sequence). The V and J ends lost 8 bases and 7 bases, in that order; junction bases with no gene match: 1. The CDR3 region is CASHRGGELFF. The DNA of the CDR3 is TGTGCCAGCCACAGGGGCGGGGAGCTGTTTTTT. The full variable domain, with the rest looked up from reference TRBV7-9 and TRBJ2-2, is DTGVSQNPRHKITKRGQNVTFRCDPISEHNRLYWYRQTLGQGPEFLTYFQNEAQLEKSRLLSDRFSAERPKGSFSTLEIQRTEQGDSAMYLCASHRGGELFFGEGSRLTVL.

This chain links TRBV2 with TRBJ1-5, with 8 bases matching TRBD1. J gave up 2 bases and V 2 bases, and 2 bases lay outside the gene matches. Germline V CDR1 and CDR2: SNHLY, FYNNEI. The CDR3 totals 15 residues. The CDR3 loop is CASSETGGGNQPQHF. As DNA, the CDR3 is TGTGCCAGCAGTGAAACAGGGGGAGGCAATCAGCCCCAGCATTTT.

V is TRBV4-3 and J is TRBJ2-5; 9 nucleotides align to TRBD2. CDR1 LGHNA and CDR2 YSLEER come from the germline V gene. V was pared by 4 bases and J by 5 bases, with 14 bases of the junction left unmatched. This CDR3 has 17 amino acids. The CDR3 bases are TGCGCCAGCAGCCCCTCCGGGCGGGAGGGCCTCTGGGAGACCCAGTACTTC. Its protein is CASSPSGREGLWETQYF.

This clone appeared once. The V call is TRBV7-3, the J call TRBJ1-5; no reliable D call. Per germline, CDR1 SGHTA and CDR2 FQGTGA. The V end was cut by 5 bases, the J end by 10 bases, with 15 bases between. CDR3 length: 13 residues. The CDR3 loop is CASSQDGVGPQHF. As DNA, the CDR3 is TGTGCCAGCAGCCAAGACGGAGTTGGTCCCCAGCATTTT.

The rearrangement joins TRBV25-1 to TRBJ2-5; the match to TRBD1 covers 8 bases. The V gene's germline CDR1 is MGHDK and CDR2 SYGVNS. This CDR3 has 15 amino acids. The V and J ends lost 4 bases and 2 bases, in that order; junction bases with no gene match: 6. CDR3 DNA: TGTGCCAGCAGTGCAATTAACAGGGGGCAAGAGACCCAGTACTTC. As protein: CASSAINRGQETQYF.

The rearrangement uses TRBV6-1 and TRBJ1-3, with 8 positions matching TRBD1. Losses at the gene ends were 11 bases for V and 7 bases for J; bases not matched to a gene: 7. From germline, CDR1 is MNHNS and CDR2 SASEGT. CDR3 length: 12 residues. CDR3 sequence reads: CAGRQGANTIYF. The CDR3 DNA reads TGTGCCGGCCGGCAGGGGGCCAACACCATATATTTT.

The rearrangement joins TRBV11-2 to TRBJ2-2, with TRBD2 matching 14 bases. Germline V lookup: CDR1 SGHAT, CDR2 FQNNGV. V gave up 4 bases and J gave up 6 bases; unmatched junction bases: 10. The CDR3 loop spans 18 amino acids. The CDR3 DNA reads TGTGCCAGCAGCTCACAACCGGGACTAGCGGGAGAGCCCGGGGAGCTGTTTTTT. This sequence encodes CASSSQPGLAGEPGELFF.

The genes are TRBV7-8 and TRBJ2-7, with TRBD2 identical over 8 bases. V lost 8 bases to trimming and J lost 3 bases; unmatched junction nucleotides: 9. CDR1 and CDR2 from the germline V gene are SGHVS and FQNEAQ. The length of the CDR3 is 14 residues. CDR3: CASLGGSGIYEQYF. CDR3 nucleotide sequence: TGTGCCAGCCTAGGGGGTAGCGGGATCTACGAGCAGTACTTC.

This clone was seen a single time. The chain carries TRBV9 and TRBJ2-6; TRBD1 aligns across 8 bases. The CDR3 covers 17 residues. The trim removed 3 bases at V and 0 bases at J, leaving 5 bases unmatched. CDR1 SGDLS and CDR2 YYNGEE come from the germline V gene. The CDR3 loop reads CASSGRTGTSGANVLTF. Written as DNA, the CDR3 is TGTGCCAGCAGCGGCCGGACAGGGACCTCTGGGGCCAACGTCCTGACTTTC.

The rearrangement joins TRBV5-4 to TRBJ2-2; TRBD2 is a possible D gene (6 bases). Looked up from germline, CDR1 is SGHNT and CDR2 is YYREEE (reference sequence). The CDR3 spans 14 residues. V gave up 5 bases and J gave up 6 bases, with 14 bases separating them. In DNA, the CDR3 is TGTGCCAGCAGGCCGGGAGTCGTGGCCGGGGAGCTGTTTTTT. Translating it yields CASRPGVVAGELFF.

CDR3 amino acids: CASSIGGNTNEQFF. The CDR3 nucleotides read TGTGCCAGCAGCATTGGGGGGAATACGAATGAGCAGTTCTTC. The chain combines TRBV6-4 with TRBJ2-1, with a tentative D call TRBD2 (6 bases). V was shortened by 6 bases and J by 7 bases, with 16 bases between the two germline ends. Germline assignment: CDR1 MRHNA and CDR2 SNTAGT. The CDR3 spans 14 residues.

The chain combines TRBV6-1 with TRBJ2-5, with D possibly matching TRBD1 (6 bases). The CDR3 consists of 13 residues. Trimming shortened V by 2 bases and J by 5 bases, and 9 bases separated the two germline ends. CDR1 MNHNS and CDR2 SASEGT come from the germline V gene. CDR3 in DNA: TGTGCCAGCAGTGAATACAGGGATGAGACCCAGTACTTC. Its translation: CASSEYRDETQYF.